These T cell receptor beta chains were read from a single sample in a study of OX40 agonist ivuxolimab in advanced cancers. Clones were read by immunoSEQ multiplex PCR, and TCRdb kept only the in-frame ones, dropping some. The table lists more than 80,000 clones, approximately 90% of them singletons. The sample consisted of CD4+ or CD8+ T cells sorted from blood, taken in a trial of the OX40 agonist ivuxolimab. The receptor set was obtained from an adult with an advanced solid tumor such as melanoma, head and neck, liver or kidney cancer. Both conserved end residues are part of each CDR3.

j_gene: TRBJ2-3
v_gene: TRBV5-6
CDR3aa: CASSLALAGGLYAQYF

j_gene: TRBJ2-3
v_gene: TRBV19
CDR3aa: CASEAGGTDTQYF

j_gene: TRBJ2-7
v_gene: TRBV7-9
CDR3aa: CASSISYEQYF

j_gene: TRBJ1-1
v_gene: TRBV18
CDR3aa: CASSPRTGPMNTEAFF

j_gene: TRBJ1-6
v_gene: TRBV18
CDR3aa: CASSPVTADYNSPLHF

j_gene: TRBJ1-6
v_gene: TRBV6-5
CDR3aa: CASSGQAGNSPLHF

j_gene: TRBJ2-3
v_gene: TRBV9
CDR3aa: CASSVTPQGGSDTQYF

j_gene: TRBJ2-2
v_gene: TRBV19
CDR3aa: CASSIGGAYTGELFF

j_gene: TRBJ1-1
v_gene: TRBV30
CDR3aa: CACWAGGVQSTEAFF

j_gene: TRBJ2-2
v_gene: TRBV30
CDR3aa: CADRGQGGELFF

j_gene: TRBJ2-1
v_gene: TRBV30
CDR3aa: CAWSTGQGMVHNEQFF

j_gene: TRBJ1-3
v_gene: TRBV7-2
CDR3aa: CASSPGGTGPSGNTIYF

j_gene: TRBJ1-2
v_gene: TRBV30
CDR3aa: CAWEGGSYGYTF

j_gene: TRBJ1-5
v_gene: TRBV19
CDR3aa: CASSGVGNQPQHF

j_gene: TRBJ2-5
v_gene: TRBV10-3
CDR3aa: CAISESAGGQETQYF

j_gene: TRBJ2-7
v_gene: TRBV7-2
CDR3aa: CASSLVGGAYEQYF

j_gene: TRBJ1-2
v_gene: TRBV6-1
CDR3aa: CASSEMGQGRTF

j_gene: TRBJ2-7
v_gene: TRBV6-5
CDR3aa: CASSWDRESYEQYF

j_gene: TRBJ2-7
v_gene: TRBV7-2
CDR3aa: CASSLGRGEQYF

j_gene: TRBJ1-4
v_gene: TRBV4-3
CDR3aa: CASSQARGFTNEKLFF

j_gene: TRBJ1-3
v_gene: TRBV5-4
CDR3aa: CASSLVGFNTIYF

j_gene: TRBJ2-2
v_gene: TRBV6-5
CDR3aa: CASSYAGTGYTGELFF

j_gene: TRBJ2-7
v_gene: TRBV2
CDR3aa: CASRDRAREQYF

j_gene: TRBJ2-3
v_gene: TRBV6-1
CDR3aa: CAQRGDQSTDTQYF

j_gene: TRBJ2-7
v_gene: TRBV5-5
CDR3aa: CASSLYRGYEQYF

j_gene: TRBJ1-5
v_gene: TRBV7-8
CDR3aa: CASSSGWGQGNQPQHF

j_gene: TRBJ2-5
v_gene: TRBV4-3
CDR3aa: CASSQDFQGGTQYF

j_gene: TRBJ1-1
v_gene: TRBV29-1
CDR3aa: CSVDSGGTEAFF

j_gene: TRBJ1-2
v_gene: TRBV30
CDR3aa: CAWVPGQGYYGYTF

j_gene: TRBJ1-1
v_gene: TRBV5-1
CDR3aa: CASSFTGPLTEAFF

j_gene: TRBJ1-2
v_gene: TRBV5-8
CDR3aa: CASSLDLRGYTF

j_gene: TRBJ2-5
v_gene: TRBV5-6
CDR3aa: CASSLAGQGFGTQYF

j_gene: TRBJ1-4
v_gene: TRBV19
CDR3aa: CASTVQATNEKLFF

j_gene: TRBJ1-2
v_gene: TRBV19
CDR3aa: CASNTGGSFNYGYTF

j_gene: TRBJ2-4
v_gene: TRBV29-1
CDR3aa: CSVEDRNREVIQYF

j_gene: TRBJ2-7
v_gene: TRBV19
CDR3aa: CASGRDSYEQYF

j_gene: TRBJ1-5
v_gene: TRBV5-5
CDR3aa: CASSFRGGYSNQPQHF

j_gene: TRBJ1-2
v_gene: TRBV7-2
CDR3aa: CASTPRAQTSYGYTF

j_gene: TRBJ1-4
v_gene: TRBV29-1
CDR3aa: CSVTGRPNEKLFF

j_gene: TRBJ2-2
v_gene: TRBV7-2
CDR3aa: CASSPGMTGELFF

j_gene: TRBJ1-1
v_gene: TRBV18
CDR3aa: CASSREQHNTEAFF